This T cell receptor beta chain appears in the sequencing data of a study of blood T cell repertoires in COVID-19. Study background: Whether acute or convalescent, the COVID-19 samples came from the United States, Italy and Spain. T cells, B-cell-depleted T cells, or PBMCs supplied cDNA or gDNA.

Methods used by the authors: Cell counts per sample came from amplifying reference gene primers. This table comes from immunoSEQ multiplex PCR, and its TCRdb copy is limited to in-frame clones, with some not included. V and J calls and clone size are given by that table; D and trimming were obtained from the DNA. The data show around 190,000 clones, 84% seen once. V lost 0 bases and J 0 bases, leaving 10 bases between the germline ends. The CDR3 runs 16 residues. CDR1 and CDR2 (germline): SGHRS, YFSETQ. This clonotype originated in a human donor in a cohort sampled during active COVID-19. The chain has TRBV5-1 and TRBJ1-5; possibly TRBD1 for D (6 bases). The sequencing input was peripheral blood. This chain's CDR3 is CASSLDVTGSNQPQHF. The CDR3 region has the DNA TGCGCCAGCAGCTTGGATGTGACAGGTAGCAATCAGCCCCAGCATTTT.